A selection of T cell receptor beta chains follows, all from one sample in a study of a mutant IDH1 vaccine in newly diagnosed glioma. The data were produced by immunoSEQ multiplex PCR, yet TCRdb's version contains in-frame clones alone and is incomplete. Among approximately 47,000 clones listed, 88% were seen once. No antigens are known for them. The sequences come from PBMCs, collected from a glioma patient whose treatment included an IDH1 peptide vaccine. These receptor sequences come from a woman between 35 and 50 years old with glioma. CDR3s include the opening cysteine and the closing phenylalanine or tryptophan. D genes are given only for firm matches. For some rows the clone size is stated as once, few or many, or as a class when expanded; others skip it.

V gene: TRBV6-1; clone size: -; J gene: TRBJ1-1; D gene: TRBD1; CDR3 protein: CASGEVAGGYTEAFF; CDR3 DNA: TGTGCCAGCGGTGAGGTAGCAGGGGGATACACTGAAGCTTTCTTT
V gene: TRBV4-3; clone size: -; J gene: TRBJ2-3; D gene: -; CDR3 protein: CASSQPPSDTQYF; CDR3 DNA: TGCGCCAGCAGCCAACCCCCCTCAGATACGCAGTATTTT
V gene: TRBV7-6; clone size: -; J gene: TRBJ2-7; D gene: -; CDR3 protein: CASSLEQGTGEQYF; CDR3 DNA: TGTGCCAGCAGCTTAGAACAGGGTACCGGCGAGCAGTACTTC
V gene: TRBV5-6; clone size: -; J gene: TRBJ2-3; D gene: -; CDR3 protein: CASSLFRALYTDTQYF; CDR3 DNA: TGTGCCAGCAGCTTGTTCAGGGCTCTATATACAGATACGCAGTATTTT
V gene: TRBV5-1; clone size: -; J gene: TRBJ1-2; D gene: TRBD1; CDR3 protein: CASSNGQGRDYGYTF; CDR3 DNA: TGCGCCAGCAGCAACGGACAGGGGAGGGACTATGGCTACACCTTC
V gene: TRBV5-4; clone size: -; J gene: TRBJ2-7; D gene: TRBD2; CDR3 protein: CASSKTSGSSYEQYF; CDR3 DNA: TGTGCCAGCAGCAAGACTAGCGGGTCTTCCTACGAGCAGTACTTC
V gene: TRBV5-8; clone size: once; J gene: TRBJ2-5; D gene: -; CDR3 protein: CASTKGGIETQYF; CDR3 DNA: TGTGCCAGCACAAAGGGGGGAATAGAGACCCAGTACTTC
V gene: TRBV5-4; clone size: -; J gene: TRBJ1-1; D gene: -; CDR3 protein: CASSKIRTDSEAFF; CDR3 DNA: TGTGCCAGCAGCAAAATAAGGACAGATTCTGAAGCTTTCTTT
V gene: TRBV28; clone size: medium-sized; J gene: TRBJ2-3; D gene: -; CDR3 protein: CASSFTVSTDTQYF; CDR3 DNA: TGTGCCAGCAGTTTCACGGTTTCCACAGATACGCAGTATTTT
V gene: TRBV19; clone size: -; J gene: TRBJ2-7; D gene: -; CDR3 protein: CASRLGGEQYF; CDR3 DNA: TGTGCCAGTAGGTTAGGGGGAGAGCAGTACTTC
V gene: TRBV19; clone size: -; J gene: TRBJ1-5; D gene: TRBD1; CDR3 protein: CASSTIGGQGGSNQPQHF; CDR3 DNA: TGTGCCAGTAGTACTATTGGGGGACAGGGGGGGAGCAATCAGCCCCAGCATTTT
V gene: TRBV5-1; clone size: few; J gene: TRBJ1-2; D gene: -; CDR3 protein: CASSFTTGPYGYTF; CDR3 DNA: TGCGCCAGCAGCTTCACCACAGGGCCTTATGGCTACACCTTC
V gene: TRBV28; clone size: -; J gene: TRBJ1-4; D gene: -; CDR3 protein: CASSLPQGFGEKLFF; CDR3 DNA: TGTGCCAGCAGTTTACCCCAGGGGTTCGGAGAAAAACTGTTTTTT
V gene: TRBV5-1; clone size: -; J gene: TRBJ1-2; D gene: -; CDR3 protein: CASSLNNPSGYTF; CDR3 DNA: TGCGCCAGCAGCTTGAACAACCCTTCTGGCTACACCTTC
V gene: TRBV7-8; clone size: -; J gene: TRBJ2-5; D gene: TRBD2; CDR3 protein: CASSIERGGRETQYF; CDR3 DNA: TGTGCCAGCAGCATCGAGCGGGGGGGCCGGGAGACCCAGTACTTC
V gene: TRBV5-1; clone size: -; J gene: TRBJ1-5; D gene: -; CDR3 protein: CASSLEGQLSQPQHF; CDR3 DNA: TGCGCCAGCAGCTTGGAAGGGCAGCTGAGTCAGCCCCAGCATTTT
V gene: TRBV6-5; clone size: -; J gene: TRBJ2-1; D gene: -; CDR3 protein: CASSSYRGEGRNEQFF; CDR3 DNA: TGTGCCAGCAGTTCCTACCGGGGAGAGGGTAGGAATGAGCAGTTCTTC
V gene: TRBV6-5; clone size: -; J gene: TRBJ2-2; D gene: -; CDR3 protein: CASSYSTGELFF; CDR3 DNA: TGTGCCAGCAGTTATAGCACCGGGGAGCTGTTTTTT
V gene: TRBV6-6; clone size: -; J gene: TRBJ1-4; D gene: -; CDR3 protein: CASRFPGHLNEKLFF; CDR3 DNA: TGTGCCAGCAGATTCCCGGGACACCTTAATGAAAAACTGTTTTTT
V gene: TRBV7-9; clone size: -; J gene: TRBJ1-1; D gene: -; CDR3 protein: CASSLDTGSTEAFF; CDR3 DNA: TGTGCCAGCAGCTTAGACACAGGGAGCACTGAAGCTTTCTTT
V gene: TRBV10-3; clone size: -; J gene: TRBJ2-1; D gene: TRBD2; CDR3 protein: CAIRGGGAGNEQFF; CDR3 DNA: TGTGCCATCAGGGGCGGGGGGGCCGGGAATGAGCAGTTCTTC
V gene: TRBV7-2; clone size: -; J gene: TRBJ2-7; D gene: TRBD2; CDR3 protein: CASSIAGGPYEQYF; CDR3 DNA: TGTGCCAGCAGTATAGCGGGGGGACCCTACGAGCAGTACTTC
V gene: TRBV5-1; clone size: -; J gene: TRBJ2-3; D gene: TRBD1; CDR3 protein: CASSLNRGRSTDTQYF; CDR3 DNA: TGCGCCAGCAGCTTGAACAGGGGCAGAAGCACAGATACGCAGTATTTT
V gene: TRBV12-1; clone size: -; J gene: TRBJ2-2; D gene: -; CDR3 protein: CASSFQIPGLAGVFCAGELFF; CDR3 DNA: TGTGCCAGCAGCTTTCAAATCCCCGGCCTAGCGGGGGTTTTTTGTGCCGGGGAGCTGTTTTTT
V gene: TRBV19; clone size: -; J gene: TRBJ2-2; D gene: -; CDR3 protein: CASRSRQTGELFF; CDR3 DNA: TGTGCCAGTAGATCCAGACAAACCGGGGAGCTGTTTTTT
V gene: TRBV4-1; clone size: -; J gene: TRBJ1-2; D gene: -; CDR3 protein: CASSHGGGSRNGYTF; CDR3 DNA: TGCGCCAGCAGCCACGGGGGGGGGAGCAGGAATGGCTACACCTTC
V gene: TRBV30; clone size: -; J gene: TRBJ2-1; D gene: -; CDR3 protein: CAWSKGLDEQFF; CDR3 DNA: TGTGCCTGGAGTAAGGGACTGGATGAGCAGTTCTTC
V gene: TRBV19; clone size: -; J gene: TRBJ1-5; D gene: -; CDR3 protein: CASRTVNSNQPQHF; CDR3 DNA: TGTGCCAGCCGGACGGTGAATAGCAATCAGCCCCAGCATTTT
V gene: TRBV4-3; clone size: -; J gene: TRBJ1-4; D gene: -; CDR3 protein: CASSQDRGATNEKLFF; CDR3 DNA: TGCGCCAGCAGCCAAGATCGGGGCGCAACTAATGAAAAACTGTTTTTT
V gene: TRBV27; clone size: -; J gene: TRBJ1-2; D gene: -; CDR3 protein: CASSRNLGRDGYTF; CDR3 DNA: TGTGCCAGCAGTAGAAACCTAGGGAGGGATGGCTACACCTTC
V gene: TRBV7-2; clone size: -; J gene: TRBJ2-7; D gene: -; CDR3 protein: CASSLAHGLSTYEQYF; CDR3 DNA: TGTGCCAGCAGCTTAGCGCACGGGCTTTCGACCTACGAGCAGTACTTC
V gene: TRBV5-4; clone size: -; J gene: TRBJ2-7; D gene: TRBD1; CDR3 protein: CASSLSTGGHEQYF; CDR3 DNA: TGTGCCAGCAGCCTGTCGACAGGGGGCCACGAGCAGTACTTC
V gene: TRBV2; clone size: few; J gene: TRBJ1-4; D gene: -; CDR3 protein: CASRGLITNEKLFF; CDR3 DNA: TGTGCCAGTAGGGGGTTAATAACTAATGAAAAACTGTTTTTT
V gene: TRBV27; clone size: -; J gene: TRBJ2-7; D gene: TRBD1; CDR3 protein: CASGTGINEQYF; CDR3 DNA: TGTGCCAGTGGGACAGGGATCAACGAGCAGTACTTC
V gene: TRBV4-3; clone size: -; J gene: TRBJ2-5; D gene: TRBD2; CDR3 protein: CASSQTAAGGSQYF; CDR3 DNA: TGCGCCAGCAGCCAAACTGCGGCGGGGGGGTCCCAGTACTTC
V gene: TRBV2; clone size: -; J gene: TRBJ2-7; D gene: TRBD2; CDR3 protein: CASSEEERGYIYEQYF; CDR3 DNA: TGTGCCAGCAGTGAAGAGGAGCGGGGGTACATCTACGAGCAGTACTTC